This T cell receptor (beta chain) was recorded in a study of T cell changes during pregnancy in multiple sclerosis. The method was immunoSEQ multiplex PCR; TCRdb's version includes in-frame clones alone and lacks a portion of them. The sample carries about 27,000 clones, roughly 90% recorded once. The V gene's germline CDR1 is SGHTA and CDR2 FQGNSA. V lost 2 bases to trimming and J lost 2 bases, with 15 bases between them. This CDR3 contains 16 residues. The TCR was taken from a female donor with multiple sclerosis, enrolled in a pregnancy study. The rearrangement uses TRBV7-2 and TRBJ1-2; D call uncertain. The specimen comprised CD8+ T cells from peripheral blood mononuclear cells, sampled in the second trimester of pregnancy. CDR3 sequence reads: CASSLSPFLGNYGYTF. Here the CDR3 DNA reads TGTGCCAGCAGCTTATCGCCCTTCCTAGGCAACTATGGCTACACCTTC.